The next 28 T cell receptor beta chains were all read from a single sample in a study of control samples from healthy donors and cancer patients. Generated by immunoSEQ multiplex PCR, the TCRdb table keeps only in-frame clones and is missing some. The sample yields 150,000 to 180,000 clones, over 85% seen once. The sample taken for sequencing was blood. The receptors derive from a man aged 35-49 years in good health.

The chain carries TRBV10-3 and TRBJ1-1; D gene uncertain. This CDR3 has 13 residues. V lost 3 bases, J lost 0 bases, and 5 bases lay in between. Germline values: CDR1 ENHRY, CDR2 SYGVKD. CDR3 nucleotide sequence: TGTGCCATCAGTGATACCATGAACACTGAAGCTTTCTTT. Its translation: CAISDTMNTEAFF.

This sequence joins TRBV9 and TRBJ2-1; D remains ambiguous. The CDR3 has 15 residues. Germline loops: CDR1 SGDLS, CDR2 YYNGEE. The germline V and J ends were trimmed by 0 bases and 1 base, with 8 bases remaining between them. The CDR3 nucleotides are TGTGCCAGCAGCGTAGTCCCGGAGTCCTACAATGAGCAGTTCTTC. It encodes CASSVVPESYNEQFF.

The rearrangement links TRBV14 to TRBJ2-7; no reliable D call. Germline V gene data show CDR1 as SGHDN and CDR2 as FVKESK. The CDR3 runs 14 residues. V was shortened by 3 bases and J by 1 base, with 10 bases between the two germline ends. As DNA, the CDR3 is TGTGCCAGCAGCCATCCTGCTATTTCCTACGAGCAGTACTTC. Translated: CASSHPAISYEQYF.

The chain is built from TRBV12-3 or TRBV12-4 and TRBJ1-5; D call uncertain. Between the trimmed V and J ends, which lost 0 bases and 7 bases, there was a span of 4 bases. The CDR3 has 12 residues. In DNA, the CDR3 is TGTGCCAGCAGTTTAGCAGGGCAGCCCCAGCATTTT. Protein product: CASSLAGQPQHF.

The rearrangement uses TRBV10-1 and TRBJ2-3; weak D call: TRBD2 (6 bases). The ends were cut back, 3 bases at V and 3 bases at J, with 13 bases in the middle. Germline V gene data show CDR1 as WNHNN and CDR2 as SYGVQD (reference sequence). The CDR3 is 15 amino acids. The CDR3: CASSDKARGTDTQYF. The CDR3 nucleotides read TGCGCCAGCAGTGATAAGGCCCGGGGGACAGATACGCAGTATTTT.

This chain links TRBV7-2 with TRBJ1-2; the match to TRBD1 covers 8 bases. This CDR3 spans 17 amino acids. CDR1 and CDR2 from the germline V gene are SGHTA and FQGNSA. V lost 0 bases to trimming and J lost 6 bases; unmatched junction nucleotides: 12. The DNA for the CDR3 is TGTGCCAGCAGCTTAGCGTTTGTCAGGGGGCGTATTGATGGCTACACCTTC. It encodes CASSLAFVRGRIDGYTF.

The table lists this clone with a count of one. The chain carries TRBV28 and TRBJ1-4; a weak D match, TRBD1 (5 bases). Germline V gene data show CDR1 as MDHEN and CDR2 as SYDVKM. V was cut by 8 bases and J by 8 bases, with 15 bases left in between. The CDR3 totals 13 residues. The CDR3 spells CASRRWGREKLFF. The CDR3 region has the DNA TGTGCCAGCCGACGGTGGGGGAGAGAAAAACTGTTTTTT. The variable domain in full, completed from reference TRBV28 and TRBJ1-4, reads DVKVTQSSRYLVKRTGEKVFLECVQDMDHENMFWYRQDPGLGLRLIYFSYDVKMKEKGDIPEGYSVSREKKERFSLILESASTNQTSMYLCASRRWGREKLFFGSGTQLSVL.

The chain joins TRBV28 to TRBJ2-7, with TRBD1 matching over 7 bases. The CDR3 sequence is 13 residues long. Trimming at V came to 5 bases and at J to 1 base, leaving 2 bases not matched to a gene. Per the germline V gene, CDR1 is MDHEN and CDR2 is SYDVKM. The CDR3 nucleotides are TGTGCCAGCAGTCTGGGACAGTCCTACGAGCAGTACTTC. Protein sequence: CASSLGQSYEQYF.

The CDR3 nucleotides are TGTGCCAGCAGCTTAGTGGGCGGGGGGGGTAATGAGCAGTTCTTC. Protein: CASSLVGGGGNEQFF. The genes are TRBV7-6 and TRBJ2-1; 9 positions match TRBD2. The V segment lost 1 base and the J segment 7 bases; nucleotides outside the gene matches: 5. The CDR3 is 15 residues long. Per germline, CDR1 SGHVS and CDR2 FNYEAQ.

Here the CDR3 DNA reads TGTGCCAGCAGGGGACTAGCGGGGGATGAGCAGTTCTTC. It yields the protein CASRGLAGDEQFF. This chain uses TRBV12-3 or TRBV12-4 with TRBJ2-1, with 14 bases lining up with TRBD2. The V gene end was trimmed by 6 bases and the J gene end by 8 bases; junction bases not matched to a gene: 0. The CDR3 is 13 residues long.

This sequence joins TRBV19 and TRBJ2-7, with 9 bases aligning to TRBD1. The germline V gene has CDR1 LNHDA and CDR2 SQIVND (reference sequence). This CDR3 comprises 15 residues. J gave up 5 bases and V 0 bases, and 5 bases lay outside the gene matches. Here the CDR3 reads CASSIETGGSDEQYF. The CDR3 coding sequence is TGTGCCAGTAGTATAGAAACAGGGGGCTCAGACGAGCAGTACTTC.

The table lists this clone with a count of one. This chain uses TRBV28 with TRBJ1-2; the D gene is possibly TRBD1 (6 bases). With 6 bases removed from V and 7 bases from J, the gap between germline ends came to 24 bases. This CDR3 comprises 16 residues. Germline V gene data show CDR1 as MDHEN and CDR2 as SYDVKM. The CDR3 sequence is CASSRGGGAGRAGYTF. Written as DNA, the CDR3 is TGTGCCAGCAGCCGTGGAGGGGGGGCTGGGAGAGCTGGCTACACCTTC.

In this sample, this clone turned up once. The V call is TRBV9, the J call TRBJ1-1; D is uncertain. With 1 base removed from V and 0 bases from J, the gap between germline ends came to 7 bases. The CDR3 contains 14 residues. Germline CDR1 reads SGDLS; CDR2 reads YYNGEE. CDR3 DNA sequence: TGTGCCAGCAGCGTAACCGGCATGAACACTGAAGCTTTCTTT. This translates into CASSVTGMNTEAFF. The full variable domain, with the rest looked up from reference TRBV9 and TRBJ1-1, is DSGVTQTPKHLITATGQRVTLRCSPRSGDLSVYWYQQSLDQGLQFLIQYYNGEERAKGNILERFSAQQFPDLHSELNLSSLELGDSALYFCASSVTGMNTEAFFGQGTRLTVV.

This clone was seen just once. This sequence joins TRBV5-6 and TRBJ1-3; perhaps TRBD1 as D (5 bases). Germline assignment: CDR1 SGHDT and CDR2 YYEEEE. The CDR3 sequence is 15 residues long. With 0 bases removed from V and 8 bases from J, the gap between germline ends came to 15 bases. The CDR3 loop is CASSLAGTRGDTIYF. CDR3 DNA: TGTGCCAGCAGCTTGGCGGGGACTCGAGGTGACACCATATATTTT.

Note on this clone: This specimen includes other DNA sequences encoding the same CDR3. The chain couples TRBV5-1 to TRBJ1-4; D might be TRBD1 (5 bases). Germline lookup yields CDR1 SGHRS and CDR2 YFSETQ. CDR3 size: 15 residues. Trimming shortened V by 0 bases and J by 3 bases, and 9 bases separated the two germline ends. CDR3 bases: TGCGCCAGCAGCTTGGCCGAAGGGGCTAATGAAAAACTGTTTTTT. Protein: CASSLAEGANEKLFF.

This rearrangement joins TRBV5-6 to TRBJ1-6, with TRBD1 matching over 7 bases. The CDR3 consists of 15 residues. After removal of 3 bases from V and 5 bases from J, the junction contained 5 bases not matched to a gene. Germline V gene data show CDR1 as SGHDT and CDR2 as YYEEEE. In DNA, the CDR3 is TGTGCCAGCAGCTCCCGACAGGGAAATAATTCACCCCTCCACTTT. The encoded protein is CASSSRQGNNSPLHF.

CDR3 DNA: TGTGCCAGCAGTTACTCGACCCAGGGGTACGAGCAGTACTTC. Translating it yields CASSYSTQGYEQYF. The chain couples TRBV6-2 or TRBV6-3 to TRBJ2-7, with TRBD1 as a possible D gene (6 bases). V lost 0 bases to trimming and J lost 4 bases, with 10 bases between them. In germline, CDR1 is MNHEY, CDR2 SVGEGT. The CDR3 has 14 residues.

The count of this clone is one. V and J are TRBV30 and TRBJ2-7; unclear D gene. The CDR3 has 11 residues. Trimming cost V 6 bases and J 7 bases, with 13 bases left between them. The germline V gene has CDR1 GTSNPN and CDR2 SVGIG (reference sequence). The CDR3 reads CACKSLREQYF. CDR3 DNA sequence: TGTGCCTGTAAAAGTCTACGAGAGCAGTACTTC.

The chain links TRBV5-6 to TRBJ1-2; unclear D gene. The CDR3 extends over 16 amino acids. V gave up 0 bases and J gave up 7 bases, with 19 bases separating them. Germline V gives CDR1 SGHDT, CDR2 YYEEEE. The CDR3 sequence is CASSLGPPTTPRGYTF. Written as DNA, the CDR3 is TGTGCCAGCAGCTTGGGTCCCCCGACAACTCCCCGTGGCTACACCTTC.

This clone has only one observation. The rearrangement uses TRBV6-5 and TRBJ2-5; possible D gene TRBD2, 5 bases. Between the trimmed V and J ends, which lost 11 bases and 5 bases, there was a span of 18 bases. The CDR3 loop spans 13 amino acids. Per germline, CDR1 MNHEY and CDR2 SVGAGI. The CDR3 sequence: CARSLLADETQYF. CDR3 DNA sequence: TGTGCCCGGTCCCTTCTAGCAGACGAGACCCAGTACTTC.

The count of this clone is one. The chain employs TRBV2 and TRBJ1-5, with D possibly being TRBD1 (5 bases). Trimming removed 2 bases from V and 3 bases from J, with 11 bases in between. This CDR3 comprises 15 residues. Germline CDR1 reads SNHLY; CDR2 reads FYNNEI. As DNA, the CDR3 is TGTGCCAGCAGTGAAAGGTGGGGGGACAATCAGCCCCAGCATTTT. It codes for CASSERWGDNQPQHF.

The V and J genes are TRBV3-1 (or the pseudogene TRBV3-2) and TRBJ2-5; D uncertain. The germline gives CDR1 LGHDT, CDR2 YNNKEL (reference sequence). With 2 bases removed from V and 0 bases from J, the gap between germline ends came to 10 bases. This CDR3 is 15 amino acids long. In DNA form, the CDR3 reads TGTGCCAGCAGCCAACGCGGTGGGAACCAAGAGACCCAGTACTTC. It yields the protein CASSQRGGNQETQYF.

The CDR3 nucleotides are TGCGCCAGCAGCCAAGAACGCGGGGGGAGCACAGATACGCAGTATTTT. Translating gives CASSQERGGSTDTQYF. The rearrangement links TRBV4-1 to TRBJ2-3, with 8 positions matching TRBD2. The germline CDR1 and CDR2 sequences are MGHRA and YSYEKL. CDR3 length: 16 amino acids. Trimming took 0 bases from V and 0 from J; bases not matched to a gene: 2.

The chain recombines TRBV3-1 (or the pseudogene TRBV3-2) with TRBJ1-1, with D unresolved. The germline V gene encodes CDR1 LGHDT and CDR2 YNNKEL (reference sequence). V lost 0 bases to trimming and J lost 0 bases, with 23 bases between them. This CDR3 contains 20 residues. The CDR3 region is CASSQEVGRDPLDMNTEAFF. CDR3 bases: TGTGCCAGCAGCCAAGAAGTGGGTCGAGACCCCTTGGATATGAACACTGAAGCTTTCTTT.

This clone was seen a single time. The chain recombines TRBV18 with TRBJ1-1; 8 bases match TRBD1. The CDR3 has 13 amino acids. With V trimmed by 6 bases and J by 9 bases, 9 bases remained unmatched. Per the germline V gene, CDR1 is KGHSH and CDR2 is LQKENI. The CDR3 region is CASSPGQGRQAFF. CDR3 coding DNA: TGTGCCAGCTCGCCAGGACAGGGACGACAAGCTTTCTTT.

The chain joins TRBV14 to TRBJ2-7; perhaps D is TRBD1 or TRBD2 (5 bases each). With 6 bases removed from V and 2 bases from J, the gap between germline ends came to 8 bases. The V gene's germline CDR1 is SGHDN and CDR2 FVKESK. The CDR3 length is 12 residues. The CDR3 nucleotides are TGTGCCAGCAGTCAGGGAGCCTACGAGCAGTACTTC. Translated: CASSQGAYEQYF.

V is TRBV5-4 and J is TRBJ1-2; D ambiguous. CDR1 and CDR2 (germline): SGHNT, YYREEE (reference sequence). The CDR3 covers 13 residues. Deletions cut 4 bases from V and 10 bases from J, with 17 bases between. In DNA, the CDR3 is TGTGCCAGCAGCCCCGCAAGTCTAAATGACTACACCTTC. It is translated as CASSPASLNDYTF. The whole variable domain, remainder taken from reference TRBV5-4 and TRBJ1-2, is ETGVTQSPTHLIKTRGQQVTLRCSSQSGHNTVSWYQQALGQGPQFIFQYYREEENGRGNFPPRFSGLQFPNYSSELNVNALELDDSALYLCASSPASLNDYTFGSGTRLTVV.

V is TRBV6-6 and J is TRBJ2-1; no definite D call. Germline CDR1 and CDR2: MNHNY and SVGAGI (reference sequence). Trimming left V 5 bases short and J 8 bases short, with 10 bases between. The CDR3 sequence is 12 residues long. The CDR3 sequence is CASSNRGDEQFF. CDR3 sequence (DNA): TGTGCCAGCAGTAATAGAGGAGATGAGCAGTTCTTC.